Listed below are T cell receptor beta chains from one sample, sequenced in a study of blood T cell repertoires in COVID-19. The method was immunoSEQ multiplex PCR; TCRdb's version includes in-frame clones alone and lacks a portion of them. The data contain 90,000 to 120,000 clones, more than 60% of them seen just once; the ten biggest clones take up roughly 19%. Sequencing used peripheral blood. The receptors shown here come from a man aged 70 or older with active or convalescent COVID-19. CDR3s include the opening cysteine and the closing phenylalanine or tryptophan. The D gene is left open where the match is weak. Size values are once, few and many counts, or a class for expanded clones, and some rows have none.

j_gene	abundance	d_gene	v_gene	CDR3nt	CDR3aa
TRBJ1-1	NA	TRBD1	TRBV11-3	TGTGCCAGCAGCACTGGACAGGGGGACCCTGAAGCTTTCTTT	CASSTGQGDPEAFF
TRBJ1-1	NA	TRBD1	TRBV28	TGTGCCAGCAGGAGACAGGGGGGCACTGAAGCTTTCTTT	CASRRQGGTEAFF
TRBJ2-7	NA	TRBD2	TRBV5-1	TGCGCCAGCAGCCAGACCCCGGGGGCTAGCGGGAGATACGAGCAGTACTTC	CASSQTPGASGRYEQYF
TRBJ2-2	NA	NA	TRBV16	TGTGCCAGCAGCCAATCCCAGAACACCGGGGAGCTGTTTTTT	CASSQSQNTGELFF
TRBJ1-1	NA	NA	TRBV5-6	TGTGCCAGCAGCCTGATTAGGGGTGAAGCTTTCTTT	CASSLIRGEAFF
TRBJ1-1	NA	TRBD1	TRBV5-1	TGCGCCAGCAGCTTGGACCCGACAGGGGAAGCTTTCTTT	CASSLDPTGEAFF
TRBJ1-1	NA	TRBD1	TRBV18	TGTGCCAGCTCACCCTACGTCCCGGGACAGGGAACTAACACTGAAGCTTTCTTT	CASSPYVPGQGTNTEAFF
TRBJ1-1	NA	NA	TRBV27	TGTGCCAGCAGTTTCAGGGGTAGAGTGAACACTGAAGCTTTCTTT	CASSFRGRVNTEAFF
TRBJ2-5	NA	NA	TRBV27	TGTGCCAGCAGTTTAGGGGCCCAAGAGACCCAGTACTTC	CASSLGAQETQYF
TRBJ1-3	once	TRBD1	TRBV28	TGTGCCAGCAGTTTGACCAGGGGGCTGGTTGGAAACACCATATATTTT	CASSLTRGLVGNTIYF
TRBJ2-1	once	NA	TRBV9	TGTGCCAGCAGCGTAGAAACAAACTACAATGAGCAGTTCTTC	CASSVETNYNEQFF
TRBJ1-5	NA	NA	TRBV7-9	TGTGCCAGCAGCTACCTCGGAGACAATCAGCCCCAGCATTTT	CASSYLGDNQPQHF
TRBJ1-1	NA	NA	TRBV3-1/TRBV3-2	TGTGCCAGCAGCTATCAATCAGACACTGAAGCTTTCTTT	CASSYQSDTEAFF
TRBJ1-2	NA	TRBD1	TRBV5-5	TGTGCCAGCAGCTTGTGGGACAGAGACTATGGCTACACCTTC	CASSLWDRDYGYTF
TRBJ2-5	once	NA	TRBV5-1	TGCGCCAGCAGTTACGGACAGCCTCAAGAGACCCAGTACTTC	CASSYGQPQETQYF
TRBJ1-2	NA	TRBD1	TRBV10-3	TGTGCCATCAGGGCGGACAGGGGGACCTATGGCTACACCTTC	CAIRADRGTYGYTF
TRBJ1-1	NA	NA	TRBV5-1	TGCGCCAGCAGCTTTGGAGGTTTTGGGAACACTGAAGCTTTCTTT	CASSFGGFGNTEAFF
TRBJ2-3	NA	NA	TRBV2	TGTGCCAGCAGTGAAGCGCTTCGGGAGGATACGCAGTATTTT	CASSEALREDTQYF
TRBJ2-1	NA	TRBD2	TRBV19	TGTGCCAGTAGTATCCGTCGGGAGGACGATGAGCAGTTCTTC	CASSIRREDDEQFF
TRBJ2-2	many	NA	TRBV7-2	TGTGCCAGCAGCTTGTATGGTTTTAGGCAGGGCACCGGGGAGCTGTTTTTT	CASSLYGFRQGTGELFF
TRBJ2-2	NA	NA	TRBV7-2	TGTGCCAGCAGGTTAAGGGGAACCGGGGAGCTGTTTTTT	CASRLRGTGELFF
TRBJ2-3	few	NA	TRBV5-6	TGTGCCAGCAGCCCGGGGTTAGGTGGCACAGATACGCAGTATTTT	CASSPGLGGTDTQYF
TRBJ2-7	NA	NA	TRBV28	TGTGCCAGCAGCTCACACTACGAGCAGTACTTC	CASSSHYEQYF
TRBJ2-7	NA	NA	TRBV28	TGTGCCAGCAGTCTCCCGAGGGACGAGCAGTACTTC	CASSLPRDEQYF
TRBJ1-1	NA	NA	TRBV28	TGTGCCAGCAGTTGGACACTGAACACTGAAGCTTTCTTT	CASSWTLNTEAFF
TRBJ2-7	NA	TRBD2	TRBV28	TGTGCCAGCAGTCAGCGACTAGCGGGATTATACGAGCAGTACTTC	CASSQRLAGLYEQYF
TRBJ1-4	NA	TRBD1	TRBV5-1	TGCGCCAGCAGCTTGGCCCGGACAGGGGGGAACTCCGGTGAAAAACTGTTTTTT	CASSLARTGGNSGEKLFF
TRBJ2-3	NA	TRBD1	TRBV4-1	TGCGCCAGCAGCCGAGGTACGTTGGACAGGGCATACCATACGCAGTATTTT	CASSRGTLDRAYHTQYF
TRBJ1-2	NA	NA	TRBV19	TGTGCCAGTAGTATCACGATGACAGATGGCTACACCTTC	CASSITMTDGYTF
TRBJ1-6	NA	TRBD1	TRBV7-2	TGTGCCAGCAGCTTCGGGACAGGGGGACAAACCCTCCACTTT	CASSFGTGGQTLHF
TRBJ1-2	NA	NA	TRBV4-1	TGCGCCAGCAGCCACGCAGGGGCAGGGCCTTATGGCTACACCTTC	CASSHAGAGPYGYTF
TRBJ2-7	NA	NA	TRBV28	TGTGCAGGCGGAGGGGATGGCTCCTACGAGCAGTACTTC	CAGGGDGSYEQYF
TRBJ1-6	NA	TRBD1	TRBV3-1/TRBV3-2	TGTGCCAGCAGCCGGAAACAACTAAACAGGGGGAGCTCCTATAATTCACCCCTCCACTTT	CASSRKQLNRGSSYNSPLHF
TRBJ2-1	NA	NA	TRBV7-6	TGTGCCAGCAGCTTCGGAGCAAGTGAGCAGTTCTTC	CASSFGASEQFF
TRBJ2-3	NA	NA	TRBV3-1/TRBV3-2	TGTGCCAGCAGGCAACAAGGGGCAGATACGCAGTATTTT	CASRQQGADTQYF
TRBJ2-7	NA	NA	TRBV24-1	TGTGCCACCAGTGATTTGCAAACAGGTACGGAGCAGTACTTC	CATSDLQTGTEQYF
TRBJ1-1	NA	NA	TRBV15	TGTGCCACCAGCAGGGACCCGAGGGTTGAAGCTTTCTTT	CATSRDPRVEAFF
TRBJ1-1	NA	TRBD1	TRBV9	TGTGCCAGCAGCGCCCTCGGGACAGGTGGGAACACTGAAGCTTTCTTT	CASSALGTGGNTEAFF
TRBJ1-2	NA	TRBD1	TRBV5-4	TGTGCCAGCAGCCCGGGGACAGGCAACTATGGCTACACCTTC	CASSPGTGNYGYTF
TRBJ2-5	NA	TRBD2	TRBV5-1	TGCGCCAGCAGCTTGGATAGCGGGCAAGAGACCCAGTACTTC	CASSLDSGQETQYF
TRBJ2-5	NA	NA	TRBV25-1	TGTGCCAGCAGTGAAATAAAGACAGCCCAAGAGACCCAGTACTTC	CASSEIKTAQETQYF
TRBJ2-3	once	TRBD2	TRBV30	TGTGCCTGGAGTAAGCGGGGGCGGGGCACAGATACGCAGTATTTT	CAWSKRGRGTDTQYF
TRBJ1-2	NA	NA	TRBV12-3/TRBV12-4	TGTGCCAGCATCGATAGCGGGGGCTCAAGCTACACCTTC	CASIDSGGSSYTF
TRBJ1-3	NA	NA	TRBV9	TGTGCCAGCAGCGTAGCGGGACACCTAAGCTCTGGAAACACCATATATTTT	CASSVAGHLSSGNTIYF
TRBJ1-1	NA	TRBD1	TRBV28	TGTGCCAGCAGTGCACTGGGACAGAGTGAAGCTTTCTTT	CASSALGQSEAFF
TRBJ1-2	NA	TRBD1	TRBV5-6	TGTGCCAGCAGCTTACAGGACAGGGGCCTCTATGGCTACACCTTC	CASSLQDRGLYGYTF
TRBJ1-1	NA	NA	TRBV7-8	TGTGCCAGCAGCTTAAGGGGAAGGCCAGGAAAGAGGAACACTGAAGCTTTCTTT	CASSLRGRPGKRNTEAFF
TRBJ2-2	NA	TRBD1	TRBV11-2	TGTGCCAGCAGCTTACACCGGGACAGGGCGACCGGGGAGCTGTTTTTT	CASSLHRDRATGELFF
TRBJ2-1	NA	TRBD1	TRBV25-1	TGTGCCAGCAGTGGACAGGGCGCCTACAATGAGCAGTTCTTC	CASSGQGAYNEQFF
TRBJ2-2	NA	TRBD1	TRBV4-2	TGTGCCAGCAGCCAGGTGTGGACAGGGGTAACCGGGGAGCTGTTTTTT	CASSQVWTGVTGELFF
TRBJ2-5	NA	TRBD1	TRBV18	TGTGCCAGCTCACTCGGGACAGGGGTCCAAGAGACCCAGTACTTC	CASSLGTGVQETQYF
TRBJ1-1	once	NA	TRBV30	TGTGCCTGGAGTGTCGGACTAAACACTGAAGCTTTCTTT	CAWSVGLNTEAFF
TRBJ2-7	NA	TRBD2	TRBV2	TGTGCCAGCAGTGTACTAGCGGGGGTTCTCTCCTACGAGCAGTACTTC	CASSVLAGVLSYEQYF
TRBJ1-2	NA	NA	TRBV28	TGTGCCAGCAGTTTATCTCGACACAGGGATGGCTACACCTTC	CASSLSRHRDGYTF
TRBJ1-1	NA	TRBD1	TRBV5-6	TGTGCCAGCAGATACGGGGGCAGGGGGTCCACTGAAGCTTTCTTT	CASRYGGRGSTEAFF